The 28 T cell receptor beta chains reported below all come from one sample, sequenced in a study of regulatory T cells in long-lasting Graves disease. Construction of TCR beta libraries relied on iRepertoire HTBI primers and on Arm-PCR targeting CDR3 regions. A single record per CDR3 protein comes from TCRdb applying MiXCR to the multiplex PCR reads. The top ten hold approximately 15% of the sample, which has over 400,000 distinct CDR3 sequences, approximately 14% seen once. Noted time point: newly diagnosed GD, antithyroid drugs for less than 3 months. Construction of the TCR library relied on RNA isolated from PBMCs. In addition, the sample was reused for a study of T cells in Graves' hyperthyroidism and ophthalmopathy.

Sample: peripheral blood mononuclear cells (PBMCs), taken at new diagnosis, from a patient treated with antithyroid drugs. Receptors were obtained from a woman between 50 and 59 years old with Graves disease.

This clonotype was seen ten or more times. This chain connects TRBV11-2 to TRBJ2-7; D remains ambiguous. Trimming cost V 5 bases and J 5 bases, with 4 bases left between them. The germline gives CDR1 SGHAT, CDR2 FQNNGV. This CDR3 has 10 residues. CDR3 region: CASSVNEQYF. CDR3 nucleotide sequence: TGTGCCAGCAGCGTGAACGAGCAGTACTTC. Variable domain in full (rest from reference TRBV11-2 and TRBJ2-7): EAGVAQSPRYKIIEKRQSVAFWCNPISGHATLYWYQQILGQGPKLLIQFQNNGVVDDSQLPKDRFSAERLKGVDSTLKIQPAKLEDSAVYLCASSVNEQYFGPGTRLTVT.

This clonotype has more than one count but fewer than ten. A read error may account for a junction end that differs from germline. This chain joins TRBV7-2 and TRBJ1-2, with D maybe TRBD1 (5 bases). CDR3 length: 14 residues. Germline V gives CDR1 SGHTA, CDR2 FQGNSA. CDR3 sequence (DNA): TGTGCCAGCAGGTTAGAGGGGAACTTCTATGGCTACACCTTC. This translates into CASRLEGNFYGYTF.

This clonotype has more than one count but fewer than ten. The V call is TRBV19, the J call TRBJ2-3; 9 bases fit TRBD1. The CDR3 runs to 17 residues. Per the germline V gene, CDR1 is LNHDA and CDR2 is SQIVND (reference sequence). Trimming at V came to 6 bases and at J to 0 bases, leaving 10 bases not matched to a gene. The CDR3 DNA sequence: TGTGCCAGTAGCGGGACAGGGAATAGTCCTAGCACAGATACGCAGTATTTT. Translated: CASSGTGNSPSTDTQYF.

This clonotype was seen at least ten times. CDR3 nucleotide sequence: TGTGCCAGCAGCGCCGAAGGAGCTGCTTACAATGAGCAGTTCTTC. Protein sequence: CASSAEGAAYNEQFF. The chain uses TRBV9 and TRBJ2-1; no reliable D call. Germline V gene data show CDR1 as SGDLS and CDR2 as YYNGEE. V was pared by 3 bases and J by 4 bases, with 14 bases between. The CDR3 runs to 15 residues.

V and J are TRBV19 and TRBJ2-6; D is uncertain. The CDR3 runs 18 residues. Trimming removed 3 bases from V and 0 bases from J, with 15 bases in between. Germline CDR1 reads LNHDA; CDR2 reads SQIVND (reference sequence). The CDR3 DNA follows: TGTGCCAGTAGTATTCCCCCAAAATATAGCTCTGGGGCCAACGTCCTGACTTTC. Translated: CASSIPPKYSSGANVLTF. Based on the CDR3 plus reference TRBV19 and TRBJ2-6, the full variable domain is DGGITQSPKYLFRKEGQNVTLSCEQNLNHDAMYWYRQDPGQGLRLIYYSQIVNDFQKGDIAEGYSVSREKKESFPLTVTSAQKNPTAFYLCASSIPPKYSSGANVLTFGAGSRLTVL.

This clonotype was seen a few times. The CDR3 sequence: CASSYDMSGDFNYGYTF. Written as DNA, the CDR3 is TGTGCCAGCAGTTACGACATGAGTGGGGACTTTAACTATGGCTACACCTTC. This chain connects TRBV6-2 or TRBV6-3 to TRBJ1-2; possible D gene TRBD1, 5 bases. The CDR3 contains 17 residues. V lost 2 bases, J lost 1 base, and 17 bases lay in between. Germline lookup yields CDR1 MNHEY and CDR2 SVGEGT.

The rearrangement uses TRBV5-1 and TRBJ2-1; 8 bases agree with TRBD2. After removal of 0 bases from V and 4 bases from J, the junction contained 9 bases not matched to a gene. This CDR3 has 17 amino acids. CDR1 is SGHRS, CDR2 YFSETQ, per germline. As DNA, the CDR3 is TGCGCCAGCAGCTTGGGGCCTACTAGCGGAACTTACAATGAGCAGTTCTTC. It yields the protein CASSLGPTSGTYNEQFF.

This clonotype was seen at least ten times. J is TRBJ1-2 and V is TRBV7-8; no reliable D call. V was trimmed by 1 base and J by 2 bases, leaving 8 bases between them. The CDR3 has 14 amino acids. Germline CDR1 SGHVS, CDR2 FQNEAQ. CDR3 coding DNA: TGTGCCAGCAGCTTAGGGATCTTAAACTATGGCTACACCTTC. Translating it yields CASSLGILNYGYTF.

At least ten counts were recorded for this clonotype. The rearrangement uses TRBV7-8 and TRBJ1-2; D unclear. V was clipped by 5 bases and J by 4 bases, with 17 bases between them. The germline gives CDR1 SGHVS, CDR2 FQNEAQ. The CDR3 contains 15 residues. CDR3 sequence (DNA): TGTGCCAGCAGCCCAGTTTCAACAGAAATCTATGGCTACACCTTC. It translates to CASSPVSTEIYGYTF.

The CDR3: CASSPMGDGSSYEQYF. The CDR3 DNA reads as TGTGCCAGTAGTCCTATGGGGGACGGAAGCTCCTACGAGCAGTACTTC. The chain recombines TRBV19 with TRBJ2-7; either TRBD1 or TRBD2 may fit D (5 bases each). Germline CDR1 reads LNHDA; CDR2 reads SQIVND (reference sequence). V lost 5 bases and J 0 bases, leaving 17 bases between the germline ends. This CDR3 has 16 amino acids.

CDR3 nucleotides: TGTGCCAGCAGAGTAGGGGGGAGACCGCACAATGAGCAGTTCTTC. Protein product: CASRVGGRPHNEQFF. The genes are TRBV2 and TRBJ2-1, with D perhaps matching TRBD1 or TRBD2 (6 bases each). V was cut by 6 bases and J by 5 bases, with 17 bases left in between. The germline V gene has CDR1 SNHLY and CDR2 FYNNEI. The length of the CDR3 is 15 residues.

This clonotype was seen at least ten times. The J gene is TRBJ2-1, the V gene TRBV3-1; tentatively, D is TRBD1 or TRBD2 (5 bases each). CDR1 and CDR2 from the germline V gene are LGHDT and YNNKEL (reference sequence). The CDR3 loop spans 14 amino acids. V lost 5 bases to trimming and J lost 3 bases, with 11 bases between them. The CDR3 DNA sequence: TGTGCCAGCAGCGTAGGGACGGACTACAATGAGCAGTTCTTC. Its protein is CASSVGTDYNEQFF.

This clonotype was observed a handful of times. The genes are TRBV5-1 and TRBJ2-2, with a possible D match to TRBD2 (5 bases). This CDR3 spans 13 amino acids. Trimming removed 1 base from V and 9 bases from J, with 10 bases in between. Germline V gene data show CDR1 as SGHRS and CDR2 as YFSETQ. DNA for the CDR3: TGCGCCAGCAGCTTGACTAGTCAGAGGGAGCTGTTTTTT. It specifies CASSLTSQRELFF.

This clonotype was recorded many times. The chain is built from TRBV28 and TRBJ1-5; TRBD1 is a possible D gene (5 bases). Germline CDR1 reads MDHEN; CDR2 reads SYDVKM. The CDR3 is 13 residues long. Trimming stripped 8 bases from V and 4 bases from J, with 12 bases between. CDR3 nucleotides: TGTGCCAGCCTGGGGAGGACAAATCAGCCCCAGCATTTT. Its protein is CASLGRTNQPQHF.

This clonotype was seen at least ten times. The CDR3 DNA sequence: TGTGCCAGCAGTTCAACAGGGGTCCATCAGCCCCAGCATTTT. The encoded protein is CASSSTGVHQPQHF. The chain has TRBV28 and TRBJ1-5; 7 bases align to TRBD1. The V gene's germline CDR1 is MDHEN and CDR2 SYDVKM. The CDR3 spans 14 residues. Trimming cost V 4 bases and J 5 bases; bases outside gene matches: 5.

This clonotype showed up many times. The chain joins TRBV5-1 to TRBJ1-6; 7 bases are a match to TRBD1. Trimming cost V 5 bases and J 8 bases; bases outside gene matches: 10. The CDR3 has 15 amino acids. Germline CDR1 is SGHRS and CDR2 is YFSETQ. The CDR3 sequence: CASRAEGQQDSPLHF. The CDR3 DNA follows: TGCGCCAGCAGGGCTGAGGGACAGCAAGATTCACCCCTCCACTTT. The whole variable domain, remainder taken from reference TRBV5-1 and TRBJ1-6, is KAGVTQTPRYLIKTRGQQVTLSCSPISGHRSVSWYQQTPGQGLQFLFEYFSETQRNKGNFPGRFSGRQFSNSRSEMNVSTLELGDSALYLCASRAEGQQDSPLHFGNGTRLTVT.

This clonotype was recorded many times. The CDR3 DNA is TGTGCCAGCAGAGGAGGGCCGCCCCAAGAGACCCAGTACTTC. Its translation is CASRGGPPQETQYF. This chain uses TRBV6-1 with TRBJ2-5; D perhaps matches TRBD2 (6 bases). The CDR3 covers 14 residues. Trimming removed 6 bases at V and 1 base at J, with 12 bases between. CDR1 MNHNS and CDR2 SASEGT come from the germline V gene.

This clonotype was counted only a few times. The V and J genes are TRBV2 and TRBJ1-2, with D possibly matching TRBD1 (6 bases). Deletions cut 5 bases from V and 0 bases from J, with 13 bases between. CDR3 length equals 15 residues. Germline lookup yields CDR1 SNHLY and CDR2 FYNNEI. CDR3 nucleotides: TGTGCCAGCAGTTCTAACAGGGTCGCTAACTATGGCTACACCTTC. It is translated as CASSSNRVANYGYTF. Full variable domain (rest looked up from reference TRBV2 and TRBJ1-2): EPEVTQTPSHQVTQMGQEVILRCVPISNHLYFYWYRQILGQKVEFLVSFYNNEISEKSEIFDDQFSVERPDGSNFTLKIRSTKLEDSAMYFCASSSNRVANYGYTFGSGTRLTVV.

This clonotype came up a few times. V usage is TRBV5-6 and J usage is TRBJ2-1, with 14 bases lining up with TRBD2. V was pared by 5 bases and J by 3 bases, with 7 bases of the junction left unmatched. CDR1 SGHDT and CDR2 YYEEEE come from the germline V gene. The CDR3 is 17 residues long. CDR3 sequence (DNA): TGTGCCAGCAGACAGGGACTAGCGGGAGCGGGCTACAATGAGCAGTTCTTC. Its translation is CASRQGLAGAGYNEQFF.

This clonotype was observed at least ten times. V and J are TRBV28 and TRBJ2-3, with 7 bases identical to TRBD1. CDR3 size: 18 residues. The J segment lost 0 bases and the V segment lost 6 bases, leaving 15 bases of the junction unmatched. CDR1 is MDHEN and CDR2 is SYDVKM in the germline V gene. The CDR3 DNA sequence: TGTGCCAGCAGCCGGGACAGCCCGTACGAAATTAGCACAGATACGCAGTATTTT. This translates into CASSRDSPYEISTDTQYF.

V and J are TRBV19 and TRBJ2-1; 10 nucleotides agree with TRBD2. Germline V CDR1 and CDR2: LNHDA, SQIVND (reference sequence). The CDR3 is made up of 15 amino acids. Trimming removed 1 base from V and 4 bases from J; junction bases left unmatched: 1. The CDR3, as DNA: TGTGCCAGTAGTATAGGGACTAGCGGATACAATGAGCAGTTCTTC. This sequence encodes CASSIGTSGYNEQFF.

This clonotype was counted many times. This chain links TRBV20-1 with TRBJ1-2; D unclear. This CDR3 has 12 residues. The V and J ends lost 3 bases and 4 bases respectively, with 9 bases between them. Germline CDR1 DFQATT, CDR2 SNEGSKA (reference sequence). CDR3 sequence reads: CSASGQSYGYTF. DNA for the CDR3: TGCAGTGCTAGCGGTCAGAGCTATGGCTACACCTTC.

This clonotype came up many times. This chain links TRBV3-1 with TRBJ2-7, with TRBD2 matching over 9 bases. This CDR3 spans 14 amino acids. The trim removed 3 bases at V and 4 bases at J, leaving 4 bases unmatched. Germline CDR1 and CDR2: LGHDT and YNNKEL (reference sequence). The CDR3 sequence: CASSHGLAGYEQYF. CDR3 in DNA: TGTGCCAGCAGCCATGGGCTAGCGGGATACGAGCAGTACTTC.

The rearrangement joins TRBV19 to TRBJ2-1, with D possibly being TRBD2 (5 bases). Germline V CDR1 and CDR2: LNHDA, SQIVND (reference sequence). The CDR3 totals 13 residues. V was cut by 11 bases and J by 6 bases, with 17 bases left in between. CDR3 sequence (DNA): TGTGCCGCCCATCAGAGGGCGATCAATGAGCAGTTCTTC. Its translation: CAAHQRAINEQFF.

The table lists this clonotype with many counts. The rearrangement joins TRBV28 to TRBJ1-2; D not certain. Trimming stripped 4 bases from V and 4 bases from J, with 7 bases between. The germline CDR1 and CDR2 sequences are MDHEN and SYDVKM. The CDR3 covers 12 residues. CDR3 sequence (DNA): TGTGCCAGCAGTTCCGTCCTCTATGGCTACACCTTC. It yields the protein CASSSVLYGYTF.

The J gene is TRBJ2-5, the V gene TRBV19; D perhaps matches TRBD1 (5 bases). Germline CDR1 and CDR2: LNHDA and SQIVND (reference sequence). The CDR3 is made up of 14 amino acids. The V gene lost 3 bases and the J gene lost 1 base, with 9 bases spanning the gap. This chain's CDR3 is CASSIWGPQETQYF. For the CDR3, the DNA is TGTGCCAGTAGTATCTGGGGCCCCCAAGAGACCCAGTACTTC.

This clonotype was picked up many times. The chain couples TRBV27 to TRBJ1-1; no clear D. CDR1 and CDR2 from the germline V gene are MNHEY and SMNVEV (reference sequence). Trimming pared 6 bases from V and 3 bases from J, leaving 14 bases between. CDR3 length: 14 amino acids. Written as DNA, the CDR3 is TGTGCCAGCAGCTTACAAGGGTTGGACACTGAAGCTTTCTTT. Amino acids: CASSLQGLDTEAFF.

This clonotype has ten or more counts. Here the CDR3 reads CASSFYSGGGLAGGGTDTQYF. The DNA for the CDR3 is TGTGCCAGCAGTTTTTACAGCGGAGGAGGACTAGCGGGAGGGGGGACAGATACGCAGTATTTT. V gene TRBV28 combines with J gene TRBJ2-3; TRBD2 matches 15 bases. The CDR3 covers 21 residues. The V gene's germline CDR1 is MDHEN and CDR2 SYDVKM. V lost 3 bases, J lost 3 bases, and 16 bases stayed unmatched. Using reference TRBV28 and TRBJ2-3 for the parts outside the CDR3, the full variable domain is DVKVTQSSRYLVKRTGEKVFLECVQDMDHENMFWYRQDPGLGLRLIYFSYDVKMKEKGDIPEGYSVSREKKERFSLILESASTNQTSMYLCASSFYSGGGLAGGGTDTQYFGPGTRLTVL.